This T cell receptor beta chain appears in the sequencing data of a study of cytomegalovirus exposure and HLA in healthy donors. The study, taken as a whole, reports: When analyzed later, a missense DCLRE1C variant was found to be linked to TCR beta V- and J-gene trimming. Generally TCR sequences proved uncommon, though certain public TCRs appeared in numerous donors.

There are 14 residues in the CDR3. Germline CDR1 and CDR2: MNHEY and SMNVEV (reference sequence). The V gene lost 3 bases and the J gene lost 8 bases, with 13 bases spanning the gap. As for this clone: Its antigen is currently unknown.

PCR used 60 Vbeta primers and 13 Jbeta primers. Using immunoSEQ multiplex PCR, the repertoire was profiled, and TCRdb retains in-frame clones only, with some absent. The profile covers around 180,000 clones, with roughly 80% appearing a single time and 0.25% to 0.3% taken by the ten largest. The chain carries TRBV27 and TRBJ1-4; maybe TRBD1 (5 bases). The source is a boy younger than 18 in good health and CMV-seronegative. Source material: PBMCs. The CDR3 region is CASSLVRRGEKLFF. The CDR3 DNA sequence: TGTGCCAGCAGTTTGGTCAGGCGGGGGGAAAAACTGTTTTTT.